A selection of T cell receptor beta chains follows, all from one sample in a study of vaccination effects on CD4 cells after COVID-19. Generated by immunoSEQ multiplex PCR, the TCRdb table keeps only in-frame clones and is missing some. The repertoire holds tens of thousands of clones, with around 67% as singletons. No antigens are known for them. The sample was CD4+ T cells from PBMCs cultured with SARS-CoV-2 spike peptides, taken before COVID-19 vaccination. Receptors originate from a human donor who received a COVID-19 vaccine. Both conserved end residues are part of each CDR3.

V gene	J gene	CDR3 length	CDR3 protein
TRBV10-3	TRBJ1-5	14	CAISESGSNQPQHF
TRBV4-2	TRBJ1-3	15	CASSQDRGSGNTIYF
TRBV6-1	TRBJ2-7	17	CASSEKPALWDPYEQYF
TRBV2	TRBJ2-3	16	CASTPLGYLSTDTQYF
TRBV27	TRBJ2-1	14	CASSLRRDNNEQFF
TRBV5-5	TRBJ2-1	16	CASSPQPGLPYNEQFF
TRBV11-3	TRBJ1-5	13	CASTGTSRRPQHF
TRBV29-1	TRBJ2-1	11	CSVEDARGGFF
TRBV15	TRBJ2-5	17	CATSRGASGVGFETQYF
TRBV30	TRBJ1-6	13	CAWSGQGDSPLHF
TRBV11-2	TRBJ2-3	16	CASSSSGGGFADTQYF
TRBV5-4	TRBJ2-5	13	CASSPRDQETQYF
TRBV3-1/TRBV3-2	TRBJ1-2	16	CASSQGSRRTNYGYTF
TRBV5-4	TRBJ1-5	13	CASSFEGNQPQHF
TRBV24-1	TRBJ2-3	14	CATSDALQGDTQYF
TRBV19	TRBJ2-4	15	CASSIAAGEQNIQYF
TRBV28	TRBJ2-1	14	CASSLRNSYNEQFF
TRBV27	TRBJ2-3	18	CASSQRTSGRSGTDTQYF
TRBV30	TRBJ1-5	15	CAWSLGARDNQPQHF
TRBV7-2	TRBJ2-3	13	CASSPGLGDTQYF
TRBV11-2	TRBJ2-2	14	CASSPGWNTGELFF
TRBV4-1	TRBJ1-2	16	CASSQDGTGGDYGYTF
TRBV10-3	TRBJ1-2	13	CAISEGGEYGYTF
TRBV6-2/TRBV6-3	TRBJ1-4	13	CASSYSRGEKLFF
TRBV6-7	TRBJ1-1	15	CASSYFPAQNTEAFF
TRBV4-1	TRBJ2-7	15	CASSQSGRASGEQYF
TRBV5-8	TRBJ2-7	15	CASSTRTGVTYEQYF
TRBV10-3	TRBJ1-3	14	CAISAGGGGNTIYF
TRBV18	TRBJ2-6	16	CASSPPGGSGANVLTF
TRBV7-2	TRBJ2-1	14	CASSLAGGYNEQFF
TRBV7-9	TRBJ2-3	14	CASSLVQSTDTQYF
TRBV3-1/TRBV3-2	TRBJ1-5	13	CASSQRGNQPQHF
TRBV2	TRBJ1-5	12	CASSDEGQPQHF
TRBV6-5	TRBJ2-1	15	CASRTGLANLKEQFF
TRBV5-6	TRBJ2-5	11	CASSSGETQYF
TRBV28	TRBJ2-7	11	CASSLEDEQYF
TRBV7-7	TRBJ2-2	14	CASSLGRGTGELFF
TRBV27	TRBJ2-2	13	CASSKNRHGELFF
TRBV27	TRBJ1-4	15	CASSSLGQGNEKLFF
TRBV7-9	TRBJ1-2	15	CASSSQALHNYGYTF
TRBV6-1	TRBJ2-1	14	CASSDSGMYNEQFF
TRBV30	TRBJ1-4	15	CAWGAGQARREKLFF
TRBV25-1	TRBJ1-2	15	CASSALLTGWGGYTF
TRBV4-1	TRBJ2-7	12	CASSRDTYEQYF
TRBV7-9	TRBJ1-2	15	CASSLTGTTNYGYTF
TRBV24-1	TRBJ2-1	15	CATSDRDSSYNEQFF
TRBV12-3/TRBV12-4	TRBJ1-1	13	CASSDRQNTEAFF
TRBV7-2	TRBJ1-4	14	CASSPGQGNEKLFF
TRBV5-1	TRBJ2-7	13	CASSLDRGYEQYF
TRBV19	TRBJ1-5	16	CASSIGGGAGNQPQHF
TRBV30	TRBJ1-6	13	CAWSLSQNSPLHF
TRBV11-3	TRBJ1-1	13	CASSRNRDTEAFF
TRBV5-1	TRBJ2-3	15	CASSAPGLAADTQYF
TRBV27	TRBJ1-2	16	CASSRRQGTVDYGYTF